This T cell receptor beta chain was captured by sequencing in a study of Tregs in tolerant kidney transplant recipients. General study findings and limits: Some patients' samples used different primers over time, so nucleotide sequences weren't comparable.

Germline V lookup: CDR1 GTSNPN, CDR2 SVGIG (reference sequence). V shed 5 bases, J shed 4 bases, and the junction held 0 bases outside the gene matches. The CDR3 totals 11 residues. A note on this clone: Its antigen is still unknown. The read terminates 3 residues ahead of where the CDR3 ends, so the germline J gene completes it.

Assay used: immunoSEQ multiplex PCR; TCRdb lists only in-frame clones, some missing. Recorded for this sample: tens of thousands of clones. Sample: CD4+ T cells from blood, taken before the transplant. The sequence came from a human donor who received a combined kidney and bone marrow transplant. The chain carries TRBV30 and TRBJ2-3; 7 positions agree with TRBD1. CDR3 DNA, as far as it was read: TGTGCCTGGGGGACAGCAGATACG. This gives the protein CAWGTADT. The entire CDR3 sequence reads CAWGTADTQYF.